Sequencing of this T cell receptor beta chain was carried out in a study of human T cells and chemical hapten exposure (dated by TCRdb to the early 2020s). Turning to the overall study: For sensitization, 2% DPC in acetone was applied to a roughly 2 cm by roughly 2 cm area of upper inner arm skin. Patients additionally received weekly therapeutic DPC doses to the scalp throughout the roughly 25-week study period. Patch testing on the upper back used Finn chambers containing 0.01% DPC, with scoring done after 6 days according to International Contact Dermatitis Research Group standards. The patient cohort, mostly female, included alopecia areata with under or over 50% scalp involvement, alopecia totalis and alopecia universalis. Libraries were combined into a pool for sequencing, and differences in TCR yield between samples came mainly from small differences in library volumes within the pool. Peripheral blood TCR repertoire changes were tracked in vivo in alopecia patients during primary and secondary sensitization to the hapten diphenylcyclopropenone (DPC). Blood samples were taken from patients before sensitization (week 0) and then at 2, 6 and about 24 weeks after DPC sensitization. Blood for TCR sequencing was provided by twenty-nine alopecia patients at one to four time points (pre-sensitization, 2, 6 and 24 weeks). Summary of the overall study and its limitations: Because every patient had alopecia, a presumed autoimmune disease, the patients' immune response might differ from that of healthy individuals. Repeated subsampling changed both the strength of the expansion versus patch-test correlation and the threshold at which that correlation became significant. No change with DPC sensitization was found in the number of TCRs above 1 in 1000 frequency, and no evidence of global repertoire structure alterations was found. Significantly more large CDR3 similarity clusters were formed by expanded TCRs than by pre-sensitization or healthy control sets, consistent with antigen-driven responses. Patch test score correlated positively with the number of PT1 expanded TCRs, reaching significance at thresholds 8, 16 and 32 but not at 4.

Turning to this clonotype: No antigen is known for it. Base quality data are lacking; no much larger clone is found one base away.

The time point label of this sample denotes: patch test 1, 2 weeks after DPC sensitization. What the treatment or condition label conveys for this sample: therapeutic diphenylcyclopropenone sensitization with weekly scalp DPC. At every patch-test visit, the blood draw took place before the patch test was put on. Patients were eligible if aged 18 to 70, diagnosed with alopecia and judged suitable for DPC therapy, and pregnant patients were excluded. Total RNA was extracted from unfractionated whole blood that had been collected in Tempus Blood RNA tubes. The library came from RACE. The sequencer was a NextSeq 500. During library preparation, unique molecular identifiers were attached to individual cDNA molecules so that TCRs could be counted in a quantitative, reproducible way. Each blood RNA sample was used to sequence both TCR alpha and TCR beta chains. On the study's bioinformatics: The median number of TCRs per sample was approximately 96,000, ranging from roughly 20,000 to 700,000. V, J and CDR3 annotation of the TCR reads was performed with the Decombinator software suite. For the PS versus PT1 abundance plots, all samples were subsampled to the same number of TCRs (28,000). TCRs were defined as expanded if absent before sensitization and observed at least eight times at the 2-week time point. The public sequencing data were trimmed at Q25 with fastp and processed into clonotypes with MiXCR by TCRdb, which kept only in-frame beta chains. For every CDR3 protein sequence, its rows merge into one entry that carries the most common genes and DNA. The V and J calls follow TCRdb's processing rather than the paper's. The sample records tens of thousands of distinct CDR3 sequences, over 9.5% of which are singletons. The ten largest clonotypes hold under 4% of the sample.

This receptor was obtained from a woman aged 60-75 years with alopecia areata. Some clones in this sample may be carry-over from other donors' samples. This material consisted of whole blood, taken in connection with sensitization to the hapten diphenylcyclopropenone (DPC).

CDR3 protein: CASSPGTSGDLHQETQYF. The DNA is as follows: TGTGCCAGCAGCCCCGGGACTAGCGGGGACCTGCACCAAGAGACCCAGTACTTC. The chain couples TRBV12-3 or TRBV12-4 to TRBJ2-5, with 13 bases aligning to TRBD2. V lost 6 bases and J lost 0 bases, and the count of bases not matched to a germline gene is 10. Inclusive of the bounding cysteine and phenylalanine, the CDR3 is 18 residues long. Only the CDR3 part of the read is kept: 54 bases, read in frame from the first base.